This passage covers 26 T cell receptor beta chains from one sample sequenced in a study of blood T cell repertoires in COVID-19. Sequencing used immunoSEQ multiplex PCR; TCRdb keeps in-frame clones, though not all of them. The table shows a few hundred thousand clones, with 80% to 90% occurring only once. The sequenced material came from PBMCs or T cells enriched from blood (not recorded which). These receptor sequences come from a young man who had recovered from COVID-19.

The V and J genes are TRBV7-9 and TRBJ2-7, with D perhaps matching TRBD2 (6 bases). Between the trimmed V and J ends, which lost 5 bases and 0 bases, there was a span of 11 bases. CDR1 is SEHNR and CDR2 is FQNEAQ in the germline V gene (reference sequence). The CDR3 is 14 amino acids. This CDR3 reads CASSIGGLSYEQYF. The CDR3 coding sequence is TGTGCCAGCAGCATCGGGGGACTCTCCTACGAGCAGTACTTC.

The chain employs TRBV4-1 and TRBJ1-1, with 7 bases that match TRBD1. The CDR3 totals 16 residues. The germline V gene encodes CDR1 MGHRA and CDR2 YSYEKL. After removal of 2 bases from V and 1 base from J, the junction contained 7 bases not matched to a gene. The CDR3 region is CASSQRQGERNTEAFF. CDR3 nucleotide sequence: TGCGCCAGCAGCCAACGGCAGGGGGAGAGGAACACTGAAGCTTTCTTT.

The chain recombines TRBV19 with TRBJ2-5; D might be TRBD1 (5 bases). Per germline, CDR1 LNHDA and CDR2 SQIVND (reference sequence). V lost 0 bases and J 4 bases, leaving 9 bases between the germline ends. The CDR3 covers 14 residues. The DNA for the CDR3 is TGTGCCAGTAGTATAGACAGGGTTCGAGAGACCCAGTACTTC. It encodes CASSIDRVRETQYF.

This chain uses TRBV19 with TRBJ2-5; the D gene is possibly TRBD2 (6 bases). V was cut by 10 bases and J by 4 bases, with 22 bases left in between. Germline V gene data show CDR1 as LNHDA and CDR2 as SQIVND (reference sequence). The CDR3 contains 15 residues. The CDR3 region has the DNA TGTGCCACCCGACTGGCGGGAATATCGGCAGAGACCCAGTACTTC. It specifies CATRLAGISAETQYF.

V and J are TRBV5-1 and TRBJ2-5, with D perhaps TRBD1 (6 bases). Deletions cut 0 bases from V and 7 bases from J, with 22 bases between. This CDR3 region has 17 residues. From germline, CDR1 is SGHRS and CDR2 YFSETQ. This CDR3 is CASSLARGDSLGATQYF. The CDR3 DNA reads TGCGCCAGCAGCTTGGCCAGGGGAGATTCTCTGGGTGCGACCCAGTACTTC.

The V call is TRBV14, the J call TRBJ1-1; no clear D gene. The CDR3 is 15 amino acids. With 1 base removed from V and 1 base from J, the gap between germline ends came to 10 bases. Germline loops: CDR1 SGHDN, CDR2 FVKESK. CDR3: CASSQAGLGNTEAFF. The CDR3 region has the DNA TGTGCCAGCAGCCAAGCGGGGTTAGGGAACACTGAAGCTTTCTTT.

Only a few counts were recorded for this clone. The V and J genes are TRBV7-2 and TRBJ2-2, with 8 nucleotides matching TRBD2. This CDR3 contains 16 residues. Germline assignment: CDR1 SGHTA and CDR2 FQGNSA. J lost 6 bases, V lost 4 bases, and 10 bases had no gene match. CDR3 loop: CASSSAGLGWSGELFF. The CDR3 DNA reads TGTGCCAGCAGCTCCGCGGGACTAGGGTGGTCCGGGGAGCTGTTTTTT.

In this sample, this clone turned up once. The chain combines TRBV7-6 with TRBJ2-3; D is unclear. In germline, CDR1 is SGHVS, CDR2 FNYEAQ. V dropped 2 bases and J dropped 0 bases, with 9 bases sitting between them. The CDR3 sequence is 15 residues long. Here the CDR3 reads CASSLTLASTDTQYF. The CDR3 nucleotides are TGTGCCAGCAGCTTAACCTTAGCTAGCACAGATACGCAGTATTTT. Using reference TRBV7-6 and TRBJ2-3 for the parts outside the CDR3, the full variable domain is GAGVSQSPRYKVTKRGQDVALRCDPISGHVSLYWYRQALGQGPEFLTYFNYEAQQDKSGLPNDRFSAERPEGSISTLTIQRTEQRDSAMYRCASSLTLASTDTQYFGPGTRLTVL.

This rearrangement joins TRBV27 to TRBJ2-7, with 12 bases lining up with TRBD1. The germline V gene has CDR1 MNHEY and CDR2 SMNVEV (reference sequence). The CDR3 is made up of 14 amino acids. Losses at the gene ends were 4 bases for V and 5 bases for J; bases not matched to a gene: 3. CDR3 in DNA: TGTGCCAGCAGTTCTGGGACAGGGGGCAACGAGCAGTACTTC. Its protein product is CASSSGTGGNEQYF.

V gene TRBV11-2 combines with J gene TRBJ2-7; 10 nucleotides match TRBD1. V trimming: 5 bases; J trimming: 4 bases; junction bases outside the gene matches: 8. The CDR3 extends over 15 amino acids. Germline assignment: CDR1 SGHAT and CDR2 FQNNGV. The CDR3 region has the DNA TGTGCCAGCAGCCCCGCCGGGACAGGGGCATACGAGCAGTACTTC. This translates into CASSPAGTGAYEQYF.

This clone showed up just a few times. The rearrangement joins TRBV18 to TRBJ1-2; D gene unclear. The germline gives CDR1 KGHSH, CDR2 LQKENI. This CDR3 has 15 amino acids. The V end was cut by 6 bases, the J end by 3 bases, with 17 bases between. The CDR3 DNA reads as TGTGCCAGCTCCCCCCCGACGGAGGCCTACTATGGCTACACCTTC. This codes for CASSPPTEAYYGYTF.

J is TRBJ1-1 and V is TRBV24-1; unclear D gene. Looked up from germline, CDR1 is KGHDR and CDR2 is SFDVKD. CDR3 length: 13 amino acids. Trimming left V 4 bases short and J 6 bases short, with 11 bases between. CDR3 nucleotides: TGTGCCACCAGTGACGTGCAGGCCCCTGAAGCTTTCTTT. Translating gives CATSDVQAPEAFF.

J is TRBJ2-1 and V is TRBV27; the match to TRBD2 covers 10 bases. CDR3 length: 17 residues. The J segment lost 0 bases and the V segment lost 6 bases, leaving 8 bases of the junction unmatched. CDR1 MNHEY and CDR2 SMNVEV come from the germline V gene (reference sequence). This CDR3 reads CASRGTSGVGSYNEQFF. DNA for the CDR3: TGTGCCAGCAGGGGCACTAGCGGGGTTGGCTCCTACAATGAGCAGTTCTTC.

This clone appeared a single time. The chain recombines TRBV5-1 with TRBJ2-3; no clear D. Germline V gene sequence: CDR1 SGHRS, CDR2 YFSETQ. V was trimmed by 1 base and J by 4 bases, leaving 19 bases between them. The CDR3 runs 17 residues. Here the CDR3 DNA reads TGCGCCAGCAGCTTGCTCCCCTATCGGGTACACTCAGATACGCAGTATTTT. It yields the protein CASSLLPYRVHSDTQYF. Variable domain in full (rest from reference TRBV5-1 and TRBJ2-3): KAGVTQTPRYLIKTRGQQVTLSCSPISGHRSVSWYQQTPGQGLQFLFEYFSETQRNKGNFPGRFSGRQFSNSRSEMNVSTLELGDSALYLCASSLLPYRVHSDTQYFGPGTRLTVL.

The chain couples TRBV7-9 to TRBJ1-3, with D uncertain. Between the trimmed V and J ends, which lost 4 bases and 0 bases, there was a span of 4 bases. Germline V gene lookup returns CDR1 SEHNR and CDR2 FQNEAQ (reference sequence). CDR3 length: 13 residues. The CDR3 nucleotides are TGTGCCAGCAGCTCGTACTCTGGAAACACCATATATTTT. It is translated as CASSSYSGNTIYF.

In the case of this clone: Relative to the germline gene, one junction end is altered; a read error may explain this. The chain links TRBV19 to TRBJ1-1, with a weak D call TRBD1 (6 bases). Germline loops: CDR1 LNHDA, CDR2 SQIVND (reference sequence). The CDR3 is 16 amino acids. CDR3 in amino acids: CASSIEFMTGGRGGIF. For the CDR3, the DNA is TGTGCCAGTAGTATAGAGTTTATGACGGGGGGCAGGGGAGGGATCTTT.

This chain uses TRBV24-1 with TRBJ2-1; the match to TRBD2 covers 13 bases. This CDR3 contains 17 residues. CDR1 is KGHDR and CDR2 is SFDVKD in the germline V gene. J was trimmed by 7 bases and V by 7 bases; bases with no gene match: 12. In DNA, the CDR3 is TGTGCCACCAGCCGGTCGTCGGGACTAGCGGGAAGTAATGAGCAGTTCTTC. It translates to CATSRSSGLAGSNEQFF.

The chain combines TRBV9 with TRBJ1-1; 8 positions match TRBD1. The J segment lost 5 bases and the V segment lost 4 bases, leaving 13 bases of the junction unmatched. Germline CDR1 and CDR2: SGDLS and YYNGEE. CDR3 length: 16 amino acids. CDR3 DNA: TGTGCCAGCAGCCCCGCTACCGGACAGGGACGGACTGAAGCTTTCTTT. It is translated as CASSPATGQGRTEAFF.

The CDR3 loop reads CASSAGWGGTQPQHF. Here the CDR3 DNA reads TGTGCCAGCAGTGCCGGATGGGGGGGGACGCAGCCCCAGCATTTT. The V and J genes are TRBV2 and TRBJ1-5, with a weak D call TRBD1 (5 bases). Between the trimmed V and J ends, which lost 4 bases and 7 bases, there was a span of 17 bases. The CDR3 spans 15 residues. Germline CDR1 SNHLY, CDR2 FYNNEI. The variable domain in full, with the rest retrieved from reference TRBV2 and TRBJ1-5, is EPEVTQTPSHQVTQMGQEVILRCVPISNHLYFYWYRQILGQKVEFLVSFYNNEISEKSEIFDDQFSVERPDGSNFTLKIRSTKLEDSAMYFCASSAGWGGTQPQHFGDGTRLSIL.

This clone appeared once. V is TRBV19 and J is TRBJ1-5; D uncertain. The germline V and J ends were trimmed by 6 bases and 6 bases, with 12 bases remaining between them. Germline CDR1 LNHDA, CDR2 SQIVND (reference sequence). The CDR3 is made up of 13 amino acids. The CDR3 spells CASRAAPSQPQHF. CDR3 coding DNA: TGTGCCAGTAGGGCAGCGCCATCTCAGCCCCAGCATTTT. The full variable domain, completed using reference TRBV19 and TRBJ1-5, is DGGITQSPKYLFRKEGQNVTLSCEQNLNHDAMYWYRQDPGQGLRLIYYSQIVNDFQKGDIAEGYSVSREKKESFPLTVTSAQKNPTAFYLCASRAAPSQPQHFGDGTRLSIL.

This clone appeared once. The CDR3 DNA reads TGCGCCAGCTCGGGGGGAGAAAATTCACCCCTCCACTTT. It encodes CASSGGENSPLHF. The chain employs TRBV10-2 and TRBJ1-6, with a weak D call TRBD1 (5 bases). V was pared by 8 bases and J by 7 bases, with 12 bases between. CDR1 and CDR2 from the germline V gene are WSHSY and SAAADI. There are 13 residues in the CDR3.

This chain connects TRBV24-1 to TRBJ1-2; perhaps TRBD1 as D (5 bases). Per the germline V gene, CDR1 is KGHDR and CDR2 is SFDVKD. The length of the CDR3 is 13 residues. Trimming shortened V by 3 bases and J by 4 bases, and 8 bases separated the two germline ends. The chain's CDR3 is CATSDRTSYGYTF. For the CDR3, the DNA is TGTGCCACCAGTGATAGGACAAGCTATGGCTACACCTTC.

The chain uses TRBV29-1 and TRBJ2-3; 7 bases match TRBD2. Germline V lookup: CDR1 SQVTM, CDR2 ANQGSEA. This CDR3 contains 16 residues. V lost 6 bases and J lost 7; bases outside the gene matches: 19. The CDR3 sequence: CSVYLLGLEVVNTQYF. The CDR3 DNA is TGCAGCGTCTACCTATTAGGACTAGAAGTAGTGAATACGCAGTATTTT.

CDR3 bases: TGTGCCATCAACGGACAGGGGAACACTGAAGCTTTCTTT. Translated: CAINGQGNTEAFF. The J gene is TRBJ1-1, the V gene TRBV10-3, with TRBD1 identical over 8 bases. The germline CDR1 and CDR2 sequences are ENHRY and SYGVKD. The ends lost 7 bases at V and 1 base at J; junction bases unmatched: 2. This CDR3 has 13 residues.

DNA of the CDR3: TGCGCCAGCAGCTTGGCAGGGGGCAATCAGCCCCAGCATTTT. Residues: CASSLAGGNQPQHF. The gene calls are TRBV5-1 and TRBJ1-5; a weak D match, TRBD1 (6 bases). The CDR3 is 14 amino acids. The V and J ends lost 0 bases and 2 bases respectively, with 6 bases between them. CDR1 and CDR2 (germline): SGHRS, YFSETQ.

CDR3 region: CASSLITPGYNEQFF. CDR3 DNA sequence: TGTGCCAGCAGCCTTATCACGCCGGGGTACAATGAGCAGTTCTTC. The chain is built from TRBV5-4 and TRBJ2-1; D is perhaps TRBD2 (5 bases). The CDR3 loop spans 15 amino acids. Germline-derived CDR1 and CDR2 are SGHNT and YYREEE (reference sequence). V lost 4 bases, J lost 4 bases, and 15 bases lay in between.